This TCR beta chain was sequenced for a study of T cells in Graves' hyperthyroidism and ophthalmopathy. Amplification yielded TCR beta CDR3 regions, with RNA transcripts as the source. Initially, a first-round RT-PCR of the TCR CDR3 employed the HTBI primer set. TCRdb ran MiXCR on the multiplex PCR reads and lists one entry per CDR3 protein. The table includes fewer than 500,000 distinct CDR3 sequences, more than 14% detected once. This clonotype was seen ten or more times. The CDR3 length is 15 residues. Deletions cut 3 bases from V and 4 bases from J, with 14 bases between. Germline assignment: CDR1 SGDLS and CDR2 YYNGEE. Patients showing uncontrolled infection, other autoimmune disease, pregnancy or lactation were ineligible.

The TCR comes from a woman in her twenties or thirties with Graves' ophthalmopathy. This rearrangement joins TRBV9 to TRBJ1-3, with D tentatively TRBD1 (5 bases). Sequences were obtained from blood. CDR3 loop: CASSAIGVPGNTIYF. The DNA for the CDR3 is TGTGCCAGCAGCGCAATAGGGGTTCCGGGAAACACCATATATTTT.